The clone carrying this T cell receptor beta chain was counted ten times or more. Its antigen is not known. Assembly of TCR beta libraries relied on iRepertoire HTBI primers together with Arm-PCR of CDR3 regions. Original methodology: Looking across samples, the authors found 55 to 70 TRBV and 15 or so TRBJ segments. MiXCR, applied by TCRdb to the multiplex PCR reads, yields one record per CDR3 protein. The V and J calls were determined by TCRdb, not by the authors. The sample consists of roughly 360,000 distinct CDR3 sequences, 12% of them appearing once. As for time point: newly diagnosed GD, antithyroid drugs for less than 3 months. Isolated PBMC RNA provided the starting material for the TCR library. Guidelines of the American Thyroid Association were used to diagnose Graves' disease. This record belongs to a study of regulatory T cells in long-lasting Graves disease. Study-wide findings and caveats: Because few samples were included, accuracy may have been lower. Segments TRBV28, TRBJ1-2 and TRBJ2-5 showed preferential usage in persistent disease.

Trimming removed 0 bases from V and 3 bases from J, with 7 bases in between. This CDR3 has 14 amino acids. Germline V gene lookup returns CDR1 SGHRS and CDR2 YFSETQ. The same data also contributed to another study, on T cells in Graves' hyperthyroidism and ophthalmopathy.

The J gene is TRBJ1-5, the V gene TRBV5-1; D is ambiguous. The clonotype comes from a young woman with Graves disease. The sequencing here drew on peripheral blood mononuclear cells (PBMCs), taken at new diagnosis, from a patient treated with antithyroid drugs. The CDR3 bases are TGCGCCAGCAGCTTGGATGGGGACAATCAGCCCCAGCATTTT. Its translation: CASSLDGDNQPQHF. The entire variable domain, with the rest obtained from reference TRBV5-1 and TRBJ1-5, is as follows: KAGVTQTPRYLIKTRGQQVTLSCSPISGHRSVSWYQQTPGQGLQFLFEYFSETQRNKGNFPGRFSGRQFSNSRSEMNVSTLELGDSALYLCASSLDGDNQPQHFGDGTRLSIL.